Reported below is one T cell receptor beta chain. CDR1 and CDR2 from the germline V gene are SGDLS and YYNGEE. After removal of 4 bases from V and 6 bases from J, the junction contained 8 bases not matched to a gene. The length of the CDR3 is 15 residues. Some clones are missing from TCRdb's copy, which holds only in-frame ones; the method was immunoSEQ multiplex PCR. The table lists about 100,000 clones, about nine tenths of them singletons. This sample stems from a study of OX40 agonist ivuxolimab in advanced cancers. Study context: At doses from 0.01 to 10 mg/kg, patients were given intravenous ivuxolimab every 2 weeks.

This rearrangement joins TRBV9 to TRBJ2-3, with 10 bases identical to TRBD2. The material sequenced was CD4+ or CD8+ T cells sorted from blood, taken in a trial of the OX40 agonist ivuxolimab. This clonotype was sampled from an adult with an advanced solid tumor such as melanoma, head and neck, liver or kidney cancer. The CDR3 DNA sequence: TGTGCCAGCAGCCCCCAGGCTAGCGGGAGCGATACGCAGTATTTT. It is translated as CASSPQASGSDTQYF.